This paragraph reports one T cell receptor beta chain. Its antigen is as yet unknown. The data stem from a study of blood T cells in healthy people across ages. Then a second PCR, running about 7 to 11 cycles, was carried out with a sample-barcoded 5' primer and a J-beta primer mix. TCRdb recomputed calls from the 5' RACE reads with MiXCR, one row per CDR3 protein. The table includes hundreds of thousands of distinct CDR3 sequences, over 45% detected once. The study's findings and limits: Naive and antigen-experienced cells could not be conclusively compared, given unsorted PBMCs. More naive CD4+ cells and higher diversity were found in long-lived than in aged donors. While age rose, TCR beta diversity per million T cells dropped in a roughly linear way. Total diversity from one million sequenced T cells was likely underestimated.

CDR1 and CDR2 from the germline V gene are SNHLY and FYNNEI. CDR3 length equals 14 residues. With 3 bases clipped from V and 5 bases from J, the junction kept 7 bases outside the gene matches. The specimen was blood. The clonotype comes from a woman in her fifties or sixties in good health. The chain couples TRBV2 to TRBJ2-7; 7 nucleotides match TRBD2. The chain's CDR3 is CASSDGGRVHEQYF. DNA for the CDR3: TGTGCCAGCAGTGACGGCGGGAGAGTCCACGAGCAGTACTTC.